This is a list of T cell receptor beta chains from one sample in a study of blood T cell repertoires in COVID-19. Sequencing used immunoSEQ multiplex PCR; TCRdb keeps in-frame clones, though not all of them. Altogether some 250,000 clones are present, more than 70% being singletons, with the ten largest covering approximately 5.3%. Sequences were obtained from peripheral blood. Receptors were obtained from a man older than 75 with acute or convalescent COVID-19. Each CDR3 is given with its conserved first and last residue. D genes are given only for firm matches. Not all rows give a size; the values are once, few, many and, for expanded clones, a class.

D: NA
J: TRBJ1-1
V: TRBV2
size: NA
CDR3: CASRRQGGEKEAFF
DNA: TGTGCCAGCAGAAGACAAGGGGGGGAAAAGGAAGCTTTCTTT

D: NA
J: TRBJ1-4
V: TRBV27
size: NA
CDR3: CASSSGGLGEKLFF
DNA: TGTGCCAGCAGTTCGGGGGGGCTAGGGGAAAAACTGTTTTTT

D: TRBD2
J: TRBJ2-7
V: TRBV27
size: few
CDR3: CASSLTSENYEQYF
DNA: TGTGCCAGCAGCTTGACTAGCGAAAACTACGAGCAGTACTTC

D: NA
J: TRBJ1-2
V: TRBV30
size: NA
CDR3: CAWSVSAGYGYTF
DNA: TGTGCCTGGAGTGTATCCGCGGGCTATGGCTACACCTTC

D: TRBD1
J: TRBJ2-3
V: TRBV19
size: NA
CDR3: CASSIDRTGSDTQYF
DNA: TGTGCCAGTAGTATAGATAGGACAGGGTCAGATACGCAGTATTTT

D: TRBD2
J: TRBJ2-3
V: TRBV5-1
size: NA
CDR3: CASSLGASGGTDTQYF
DNA: TGCGCCAGCAGCTTGGGGGCTAGCGGAGGCACAGATACGCAGTATTTT

D: NA
J: TRBJ2-5
V: TRBV5-1
size: NA
CDR3: CASSKRQPQETQYF
DNA: TGCGCCAGCAGCAAAAGACAACCCCAAGAGACCCAGTACTTC

D: NA
J: TRBJ1-5
V: TRBV5-5
size: NA
CDR3: CASSLGLYGDNQPQHF
DNA: TGTGCCAGCAGCTTGGGTTTATATGGAGATAATCAGCCCCAGCATTTT

D: NA
J: TRBJ2-7
V: TRBV5-1
size: NA
CDR3: CASSSLTVPYEQYF
DNA: TGCGCCAGCAGCTCGTTGACAGTTCCCTACGAGCAGTACTTC

D: TRBD1
J: TRBJ1-2
V: TRBV6-5
size: NA
CDR3: CASSSLGQGGYYGYTF
DNA: TGTGCCAGCAGTTCGTTGGGACAGGGAGGTTACTATGGCTACACCTTC

D: TRBD1
J: TRBJ1-5
V: TRBV24-1
size: few
CDR3: CATSGRQGIQPQHF
DNA: TGTGCCACCAGTGGCAGACAGGGTATTCAGCCCCAGCATTTT

D: NA
J: TRBJ2-5
V: TRBV24-1
size: once
CDR3: CATSVGEDGRETQYF
DNA: TGTGCCACCAGTGTGGGGGAGGATGGGAGAGAGACCCAGTACTTC

D: NA
J: TRBJ2-7
V: TRBV5-1
size: once
CDR3: CASSLGGSSYEQYF
DNA: TGCGCCAGCAGCTTGGGAGGGAGCTCCTACGAGCAGTACTTC

D: NA
J: TRBJ2-1
V: TRBV7-6
size: NA
CDR3: CASSWGQGAPTFF
DNA: NA

D: TRBD1
J: TRBJ1-2
V: TRBV28
size: NA
CDR3: CASSTTGSRGYTF
DNA: TGTGCCAGCAGTACGACAGGGAGTAGGGGCTACACCTTC

D: NA
J: TRBJ2-5
V: TRBV11-2
size: NA
CDR3: CASSTDREETQYF
DNA: TGTGCCAGCAGCACGGACAGAGAAGAGACCCAGTACTTC

D: TRBD1
J: TRBJ1-1
V: TRBV2
size: NA
CDR3: CASRLQGLGEAFF
DNA: TGTGCCAGCAGGTTACAGGGGTTGGGTGAAGCTTTCTTT

D: TRBD2
J: TRBJ2-3
V: TRBV10-3
size: NA
CDR3: CATYSGGTDTQYF
DNA: TGTGCCACCTATAGCGGGGGCACAGATACGCAGTATTTT

D: NA
J: TRBJ2-3
V: TRBV9
size: NA
CDR3: CASTFTGGAEDTQYF
DNA: TGTGCCAGCACCTTCACAGGGGGGGCGGAAGATACGCAGTATTTT

D: NA
J: TRBJ2-5
V: TRBV28
size: NA
CDR3: CASSLRTDKETQYF
DNA: TGTGCCAGCAGTCTCCGGACAGACAAAGAGACCCAGTACTTC

D: NA
J: TRBJ2-7
V: TRBV19
size: few
CDR3: CASSIDFLASYEQYF
DNA: TGTGCCAGTAGTATAGATTTTCTAGCGTCCTACGAGCAGTACTTC

D: TRBD1
J: TRBJ1-3
V: TRBV14
size: NA
CDR3: CASSQLSRTGTGNTIYF
DNA: TGTGCCAGCAGCCAATTGAGCAGGACAGGGACCGGAAACACCATATATTTT

D: NA
J: TRBJ2-2
V: TRBV5-1
size: NA
CDR3: CASSLGSANTGELFF
DNA: TGCGCCAGCAGCTTGGGGTCAGCGAACACCGGGGAGCTGTTTTTT

D: TRBD2
J: TRBJ2-7
V: TRBV28
size: NA
CDR3: CASSYGGGPSYEQYF
DNA: TGTGCCAGCAGTTATGGGGGAGGGCCATCCTACGAGCAGTACTTC

D: NA
J: TRBJ1-6
V: TRBV24-1
size: NA
CDR3: CATSSSSGDSSPLHF
DNA: TGTGCCACCAGTTCCAGCTCCGGGGATAGCTCACCCCTCCACTTT

D: NA
J: TRBJ2-7
V: TRBV27
size: NA
CDR3: CASSLDGKAEQYF
DNA: TGTGCCAGCAGCCTGGACGGGAAGGCCGAGCAGTACTTC

D: NA
J: TRBJ2-1
V: TRBV5-1
size: NA
CDR3: CASSFTATLSSYNEQFF
DNA: TGCGCCAGCAGCTTCACAGCTACCTTAAGCTCCTACAATGAGCAGTTCTTC

D: TRBD2
J: TRBJ2-1
V: TRBV30
size: NA
CDR3: CAWRPSGRYEQFF
DNA: TGTGCCTGGCGGCCTAGCGGGAGATATGAGCAGTTCTTC

D: NA
J: TRBJ1-3
V: TRBV11-2
size: once
CDR3: CASRSSAAFSGNTIYF
DNA: TGTGCCAGCAGATCCTCAGCGGCGTTCTCTGGAAACACCATATATTTT

D: NA
J: TRBJ1-6
V: TRBV6-1
size: NA
CDR3: CASSDRQDSYNSPLHF
DNA: TGTGCCAGCAGTGACCGACAGGACTCCTATAATTCACCCCTCCACTTT

D: TRBD2
J: TRBJ2-3
V: TRBV18
size: once
CDR3: CASSPMGLVEDTQYF
DNA: TGTGCCAGCTCACCAATGGGACTAGTAGAAGATACGCAGTATTTT

D: NA
J: TRBJ2-1
V: TRBV3-1/TRBV3-2
size: few
CDR3: CASSQGGLEQFF
DNA: TGTGCCAGCAGCCAAGGGGGGCTAGAGCAGTTCTTC

D: TRBD2
J: TRBJ2-1
V: TRBV2
size: NA
CDR3: CARRLSGSYEQFF
DNA: TGTGCCAGGCGACTCAGCGGGAGCTATGAGCAGTTCTTC

D: NA
J: TRBJ1-1
V: TRBV12-3/TRBV12-4
size: NA
CDR3: CASSWASTEAFF
DNA: TGTGCCAGCAGCTGGGCAAGCACTGAAGCTTTCTTT

D: NA
J: TRBJ2-7
V: TRBV7-4
size: NA
CDR3: CASSRRRTYEQYF
DNA: TGTGCCAGCAGCCGGCGGAGAACCTACGAGCAGTACTTC

D: NA
J: TRBJ2-1
V: TRBV7-2
size: NA
CDR3: CASSLSWGGPYNEQFF
DNA: TGTGCCAGCAGCCTCTCATGGGGGGGCCCCTACAATGAGCAGTTCTTC

D: NA
J: TRBJ2-6
V: TRBV5-5
size: NA
CDR3: CADSGPSGANVLTF
DNA: TGTGCCGATTCTGGCCCCTCTGGGGCCAACGTCCTGACTTTC

D: NA
J: TRBJ2-2
V: TRBV7-2
size: NA
CDR3: CASSLGGAGAGELFF
DNA: TGTGCCAGCAGCTTAGGGGGAGCGGGCGCCGGGGAGCTGTTTTTT

D: TRBD1
J: TRBJ2-2
V: TRBV28
size: NA
CDR3: CASRTGGGDTGELFF
DNA: TGTGCCAGCAGGACAGGGGGAGGAGACACCGGGGAGCTGTTTTTT

D: TRBD1
J: TRBJ1-5
V: TRBV4-1
size: few
CDR3: CASSRDPQGVGQPQHF
DNA: TGCGCCAGCAGCCGCGACCCACAGGGGGTGGGTCAGCCCCAGCATTTT

D: TRBD1
J: TRBJ1-2
V: TRBV10-3
size: NA
CDR3: CAIGEGQGVGGYTF
DNA: TGTGCCATCGGGGAAGGACAGGGGGTCGGTGGCTACACCTTC

D: NA
J: TRBJ1-5
V: TRBV30
size: NA
CDR3: CAWDTEGPGSNQPQHF
DNA: TGTGCCTGGGATACGGAGGGGCCGGGGAGCAATCAGCCCCAGCATTTT

D: NA
J: TRBJ2-1
V: TRBV2
size: NA
CDR3: CASSAVLVSIGNEQFF
DNA: TGTGCCAGCAGTGCTGTTCTTGTTAGTATTGGCAATGAGCAGTTCTTC

D: NA
J: TRBJ2-2
V: TRBV15
size: NA
CDR3: CATSRDRGTGELFF
DNA: TGTGCCACCAGCAGAGATAGGGGTACCGGGGAGCTGTTTTTT

D: TRBD2
J: TRBJ2-1
V: TRBV3-1/TRBV3-2
size: NA
CDR3: CATRGGQGYEQFF
DNA: TGTGCCACACGGGGGGGCCAGGGATATGAGCAGTTCTTC

D: NA
J: TRBJ1-1
V: TRBV18
size: once
CDR3: CASSPRQTNTEAFF
DNA: TGTGCCAGCTCACCACGTCAGACTAACACTGAAGCTTTCTTT